The 25 T cell receptor beta chains below all came from one sample that was sequenced in a study of cytomegalovirus exposure and HLA in healthy donors. The PCR employed 60 Vbeta primers together with 13 Jbeta primers. Repertoires were generated with immunoSEQ multiplex PCR, while TCRdb's copy carries only in-frame clones and drops some. The profile shows roughly 100,000 clones, around 76% of them singletons. Material for sequencing was PBMCs. The receptors originated from a man in his forties in good health and CMV-seropositive.

The rearrangement joins TRBV2 to TRBJ2-5, with 8 bases fitting TRBD1. This CDR3 has 14 residues. Germline CDR1 is SNHLY and CDR2 is FYNNEI. With V trimmed by 5 bases and J by 5 bases, 7 bases remained unmatched. The CDR3 here is CASSYDRGLETQYF. The CDR3 DNA is TGTGCCAGCAGTTATGACAGGGGTTTGGAGACCCAGTACTTC.

The V and J genes are TRBV30 and TRBJ1-6; weak D call: TRBD1 (6 bases). The V gene's germline CDR1 is GTSNPN and CDR2 SVGIG (reference sequence). The germline V and J ends were trimmed by 4 bases and 9 bases, with 19 bases remaining between them. The length of the CDR3 is 15 residues. The CDR3 here is CAWKRVDRSASPLHF. The CDR3 bases are TGTGCCTGGAAGAGGGTCGACAGGTCCGCTTCACCCCTCCACTTT.

Comment on this clone: Relative to the germline gene, one junction end is altered; a read error may explain this. This chain links TRBV19 with TRBJ2-3; TRBD2 matches at 8 bases. CDR3 size: 15 residues. Germline values: CDR1 LNHDA, CDR2 SQIVND (reference sequence). In nucleotides, the CDR3 is TGTGTCAGTGTACCCACTAGCGGTAGCACAGATACGCAGTATTTT. As protein: CVSVPTSGSTDTQYF.

This chain links TRBV9 with TRBJ2-1; 7 nucleotides line up with TRBD2. This CDR3 region has 15 residues. Germline V gene data show CDR1 as SGDLS and CDR2 as YYNGEE. Trimming at V came to 0 bases and at J to 7 bases, leaving 7 bases not matched to a gene. The CDR3 loop is CASSVGAGANNEQFF. The CDR3 DNA follows: TGTGCCAGCAGCGTAGGGGCGGGAGCGAATAATGAGCAGTTCTTC.

The chain is built from TRBV5-1 and TRBJ2-5, with D possibly being TRBD2 (6 bases). Germline V gives CDR1 SGHRS, CDR2 YFSETQ. The V end lost 2 bases, the J end lost 5 bases, and 13 bases lay between the germline ends. The CDR3 sequence is 14 residues long. CDR3 region: CASSFLALRETQYF. In DNA, the CDR3 is TGCGCCAGCAGCTTTCTAGCGTTGCGTGAGACCCAGTACTTC.

The chain combines TRBV5-8 with TRBJ2-1; 7 nucleotides line up with TRBD1. The germline gives CDR1 SGHTS, CDR2 YDEGEE. The CDR3 is 13 residues long. Unmatched junction bases numbered 5, after V lost 4 bases and J lost 7 bases. For the CDR3, the DNA is TGTGCCAGCAGCAGGGGACAGCGGAATGAGCAGTTCTTC. Protein: CASSRGQRNEQFF.

V usage is TRBV7-9 and J usage is TRBJ2-2; 7 bases agree with TRBD1. The CDR3 runs 14 residues. With V trimmed by 7 bases and J by 1 base, 3 bases remained unmatched. The germline gives CDR1 SEHNR, CDR2 FQNEAQ (reference sequence). The CDR3 reads CASTRQGNTGELFF. The CDR3 region has the DNA TGTGCCAGCACCCGACAGGGGAACACCGGGGAGCTGTTTTTT. The whole variable domain, filled in from reference TRBV7-9 and TRBJ2-2, reads DTGVSQNPRHKITKRGQNVTFRCDPISEHNRLYWYRQTLGQGPEFLTYFQNEAQLEKSRLLSDRFSAERPKGSFSTLEIQRTEQGDSAMYLCASTRQGNTGELFFGEGSRLTVL.

V and J are TRBV19 and TRBJ2-5, with 12 bases aligning to TRBD2. V lost 3 bases and J lost 1; bases outside the gene matches: 6. Germline V gene sequence: CDR1 LNHDA, CDR2 SQIVND (reference sequence). This CDR3 is 17 amino acids long. The CDR3 DNA reads as TGTGCCAGTAGTATCTACAAGGGACTAGCGGGCCAAGAGACCCAGTACTTC. Residues: CASSIYKGLAGQETQYF.

This sequence joins TRBV7-9 and TRBJ2-3, with 8 bases fitting TRBD2. Germline V CDR1 and CDR2: SEHNR, FQNEAQ (reference sequence). J lost 10 bases, V lost 4 bases, and 13 bases had no gene match. The CDR3 extends over 15 amino acids. In nucleotides, the CDR3 is TGTGCCAGCAGCTCCTGGACTAGCCCCTCGAACGCGCAGTATTTT. Its translation: CASSSWTSPSNAQYF.

The table lists this clone with a few counts. The gene calls are TRBV4-1 and TRBJ2-2; 8 bases align to TRBD2. The CDR3 extends over 17 amino acids. Germline V gene sequence: CDR1 MGHRA, CDR2 YSYEKL. V lost 1 base to trimming and J lost 4 bases; unmatched junction nucleotides: 8. The CDR3: CASSQGLGLAGTGELFF. CDR3 DNA sequence: TGCGCCAGCAGCCAAGGTTTAGGGCTAGCGGGCACCGGGGAGCTGTTTTTT.

The chain is built from TRBV4-2 and TRBJ1-1; 9 positions match TRBD1. Germline V gene lookup returns CDR1 LGHNA and CDR2 YNFKEQ. Trimming at V came to 0 bases and at J to 11 bases, leaving 19 bases not matched to a gene. The CDR3 loop spans 18 amino acids. CDR3 in DNA: TGTGCCAGCAGCCAAGAGGGAACGTGGGGACAGGGTGGAGCTGGGGCTTTCTTT. Protein sequence: CASSQEGTWGQGGAGAFF.

CDR3 DNA: TGTGCCAGCAGCTTGTATCCAGGGTCGGCGAATCAGCCCCAGCATTTT. Translating it yields CASSLYPGSANQPQHF. This chain uses TRBV5-6 with TRBJ1-5; a weak D match, TRBD1 (5 bases). The V and J ends lost 1 base and 4 bases respectively, with 15 bases between them. Germline CDR1 is SGHDT and CDR2 is YYEEEE. The CDR3 length is 16 residues.

The chain links TRBV5-4 to TRBJ2-5; 7 bases agree with TRBD2. Germline-derived CDR1 and CDR2 are SGHNT and YYREEE (reference sequence). V shed 0 bases and J 5 bases; nucleotides not matched to a gene: 1. The CDR3 runs 13 residues. DNA of the CDR3: TGTGCCAGCAGCTTGGCCGGGGGGGAGACCCAGTACTTC. Translating gives CASSLAGGETQYF.

The CDR3 sequence is CASSPRLVSIQETQYF. In DNA form, the CDR3 reads TGTGCCAGCAGTCCTAGACTCGTTTCGATCCAAGAGACCCAGTACTTC. The chain links TRBV27 to TRBJ2-5; no clear D gene. The V end was cut by 5 bases, the J end by 1 base, with 17 bases between. CDR1 is MNHEY and CDR2 is SMNVEV in the germline V gene (reference sequence). The CDR3 length is 16 residues.

The chain carries TRBV4-1 and TRBJ1-1; D is ambiguous. This CDR3 comprises 16 residues. With 1 base removed from V and 1 base from J, the gap between germline ends came to 13 bases. The germline V gene encodes CDR1 MGHRA and CDR2 YSYEKL. The CDR3 bases are TGCGCCAGCAGCCAAGTACCTGGCAGGTCGAACACTGAAGCTTTCTTT. Its translation: CASSQVPGRSNTEAFF.

The chain is built from TRBV5-4 and TRBJ1-3, with D possibly matching TRBD1 (6 bases). The CDR3 has 16 residues. CDR1 and CDR2 (germline): SGHNT, YYREEE (reference sequence). The V gene lost 0 bases and the J gene lost 3 bases, with 13 bases spanning the gap. In DNA, the CDR3 is TGTGCCAGCAGCTTGGCCCGGGGGGGCAGTGGAAACACCATATATTTT. Its translation: CASSLARGGSGNTIYF.

This clone was seen once. The V call is TRBV28, the J call TRBJ2-7; D not certain. Germline-derived CDR1 and CDR2 are MDHEN and SYDVKM. V lost 4 bases to trimming and J lost 4 bases, with 14 bases between them. The CDR3 contains 14 residues. In nucleotides, the CDR3 is TGTGCCAGCAGTTCGGCGGCGCGAACTTACGAGCAGTACTTC. The encoded protein is CASSSAARTYEQYF.

The chain links TRBV9 to TRBJ2-1, with TRBD2 identical over 7 bases. Germline V gives CDR1 SGDLS, CDR2 YYNGEE. The CDR3 is made up of 16 amino acids. V was clipped by 0 bases and J by 4 bases; unmatched bases: 7. The CDR3 bases are TGTGCCAGCAGCGTAGGTGGGCGCGGGGGTTACAATGAGCAGTTCTTC. Amino acid sequence: CASSVGGRGGYNEQFF.

This sequence joins TRBV15 and TRBJ1-5, with D possibly TRBD1 on 6 matching bases. Trimming pared 1 base from V and 1 base from J, leaving 20 bases between. The CDR3 contains 19 residues. From germline, CDR1 is LNHNV and CDR2 YYDKDF (reference sequence). In DNA form, the CDR3 reads TGTGCCACCAGCAGAGGCTTGCAGGGGTTGGTATTGAGCAATCAGCCCCAGCATTTT. Amino acids: CATSRGLQGLVLSNQPQHF.

The chain links TRBV7-3 to TRBJ2-2, with D possibly being TRBD1 (6 bases). CDR1 and CDR2 (germline): SGHTA, FQGTGA. The CDR3 loop spans 15 amino acids. V was trimmed by 5 bases and J by 6 bases, leaving 16 bases between them. The CDR3 sequence is CASSPQQGSAGELFF. CDR3 in DNA: TGTGCCAGCAGCCCCCAACAGGGTTCCGCCGGGGAGCTGTTTTTT.

This clone was counted a few times. The rearrangement links TRBV29-1 to TRBJ2-1; 9 positions agree with TRBD1. The germline CDR1 and CDR2 sequences are SQVTM and ANQGSEA. The CDR3 is made up of 14 amino acids. Losses at the gene ends were 2 bases for V and 12 bases for J; bases not matched to a gene: 11. The CDR3 DNA sequence: TGCAGCGTTGAACCGGGACAGGGACCCCCGGGGCAGTTCTTC. Encoded protein: CSVEPGQGPPGQFF.

This CDR3 is CASSENRGWGDGYTF. CDR3 sequence (DNA): TGTGCCAGCAGTGAAAACAGGGGATGGGGCGATGGCTACACCTTC. V gene TRBV6-1 combines with J gene TRBJ1-2; 7 nucleotides agree with TRBD1. The V segment lost 2 bases and the J segment 6 bases; nucleotides outside the gene matches: 9. The CDR3 runs to 15 residues. Germline values: CDR1 MNHNS, CDR2 SASEGT.

As DNA, the CDR3 is TGCGCCAGCAGCTTGGCTGATGGGGCAGGCTACGAGCAGTACTTC. Translated: CASSLADGAGYEQYF. J is TRBJ2-7 and V is TRBV5-1, with D possibly being TRBD1 (5 bases). Deletions cut 0 bases from V and 3 bases from J, with 13 bases between. The CDR3 has 15 amino acids. Per germline, CDR1 SGHRS and CDR2 YFSETQ.

The chain has TRBV6-1 and TRBJ2-7; D is uncertain. The germline V and J ends were trimmed by 6 bases and 4 bases, with 7 bases remaining between them. The CDR3 spans 11 residues. CDR1 MNHNS and CDR2 SASEGT come from the germline V gene. This CDR3 reads CASSQTYEQYF. The CDR3 bases are TGTGCCAGCAGCCAGACTTACGAGCAGTACTTC.

The chain carries TRBV7-9 and TRBJ2-5, with D uncertain. Gene TRBJ2-7 matches the end of the DNA better, so the J call may be wrong. The length of the CDR3 is 11 residues. CDR1 SEHNR and CDR2 FQNEAQ come from the germline V gene (reference sequence). CDR3 bases: TGTGCCAGCAGCTCTAGTGCCGAGCAGTACTTC. It specifies CASSSSAEQYF.